Listed here are 14 T cell receptor beta chains from one sample, sequenced in a study of cytomegalovirus exposure and HLA in healthy donors. PCR employed 60 Vbeta and 13 Jbeta primers. Repertoires were generated with immunoSEQ multiplex PCR, while TCRdb's copy carries only in-frame clones and drops some. The sample consists of 150,000 to 250,000 clones, 82% of them appearing once. The sequenced sample consisted of PBMCs. These receptors originate from a boy between 2 and 10 years old in good health and CMV-seronegative.

In nucleotides, the CDR3 is TGTGCCAGCAGTGCAGGAGGGAGAGAAGCTTTCTTT. Its protein is CASSAGGREAFF. The gene calls are TRBV6-4 and TRBJ1-1; D gene unclear. CDR1 is MRHNA, CDR2 SNTAGT, per germline. The length of the CDR3 is 12 residues. V dropped 4 bases and J dropped 8 bases, with 11 bases sitting between them.

This clone showed up just a few times. This sequence joins TRBV5-1 and TRBJ1-2; D ambiguous. The ends were cut back, 0 bases at V and 4 bases at J, with 10 bases in the middle. The CDR3 is 14 residues long. Germline CDR1 reads SGHRS; CDR2 reads YFSETQ. Here the CDR3 reads CASSLEPGSYGYTF. The CDR3, as DNA: TGCGCCAGCAGCTTGGAGCCGGGGAGCTATGGCTACACCTTC.

This clone appeared once. The chain combines TRBV2 with TRBJ2-7; possibly TRBD1 for D (6 bases). The CDR3 is 15 amino acids. V was cut by 6 bases and J by 1 base, with 16 bases left in between. The germline CDR1 and CDR2 sequences are SNHLY and FYNNEI. The CDR3 DNA reads TGTGCCAGCAGAGAAACAGGGATGGGGTCCTACGAGCAGTACTTC. Its protein is CASRETGMGSYEQYF.

The chain combines TRBV19 with TRBJ1-2, with 12 bases aligning to TRBD1. Looked up from germline, CDR1 is LNHDA and CDR2 is SQIVND (reference sequence). Trimming cost V 8 bases and J 7 bases; bases outside gene matches: 5. This CDR3 region has 13 residues. The CDR3 here is CASGTGGAGGYTF. The CDR3 nucleotides are TGTGCCAGTGGGACAGGGGGCGCGGGTGGCTACACCTTC.

The chain combines TRBV4-1 with TRBJ2-1, with TRBD2 matching over 10 bases. This CDR3 is built from 17 residues. In germline, CDR1 is MGHRA, CDR2 YSYEKL. V gave up 0 bases and J gave up 7 bases; unmatched junction bases: 9. The CDR3 sequence is CASSQDLLSGGGNEQFF. CDR3 DNA: TGCGCCAGCAGCCAAGATCTCTTAAGCGGGGGGGGAAATGAGCAGTTCTTC.

This chain joins TRBV5-6 and TRBJ2-5; 7 bases map to TRBD1. This CDR3 is 13 amino acids long. Germline CDR1 SGHDT, CDR2 YYEEEE. The J segment lost 4 bases and the V segment lost 3 bases, leaving 3 bases of the junction unmatched. CDR3 nucleotides: TGTGCCAGCAGCTACAGGGGTCGAGAGACCCAGTACTTC. This codes for CASSYRGRETQYF.

The V gene is TRBV19, the J gene TRBJ1-2; 9 bases agree with TRBD1. The germline V gene has CDR1 LNHDA and CDR2 SQIVND (reference sequence). V was pared by 2 bases and J by 8 bases, with 6 bases of the junction left unmatched. CDR3 size: 14 residues. CDR3 loop: CASSISGDRGGYTF. CDR3 sequence (DNA): TGTGCCAGTAGTATAAGTGGAGACAGGGGGGGCTACACCTTC.

The chain employs TRBV29-1 and TRBJ1-1; possibly TRBD1 for D (5 bases). CDR3 length: 13 amino acids. Germline CDR1 is SQVTM and CDR2 is ANQGSEA. The V gene lost 3 bases and the J gene lost 7 bases, with 15 bases spanning the gap. This CDR3 reads CSVEGKLGVEAFF. CDR3 DNA sequence: TGCAGCGTTGAGGGCAAGTTAGGGGTTGAAGCTTTCTTT. Full variable domain (missing parts from reference TRBV29-1 and TRBJ1-1): SAVISQKPSRDICQRGTSLTIQCQVDSQVTMMFWYRQQPGQSLTLIATANQGSEATYESGFVIDKFPISRPNLTFSTLTVSNMSPEDSSIYLCSVEGKLGVEAFFGQGTRLTVV.

The chain employs TRBV19 and TRBJ2-7; TRBD1 might be the D (6 bases). There are 14 residues in the CDR3. The V end lost 6 bases, the J end lost 4 bases, and 16 bases lay between the germline ends. Germline V lookup: CDR1 LNHDA, CDR2 SQIVND (reference sequence). The CDR3 DNA sequence: TGTGCCAGTAGCAGGACAGCCCCTGGGTACGAGCAGTACTTC. As protein: CASSRTAPGYEQYF.

The sample holds a few counts of this clone. V is TRBV11-2 and J is TRBJ2-1, with D possibly matching TRBD2 (5 bases). V was clipped by 4 bases and J by 0 bases, with 13 bases between them. The germline CDR1 and CDR2 sequences are SGHAT and FQNNGV. The CDR3 is 16 residues long. The CDR3 region has the DNA TGTGCCAGCAGCTCCTGGACTCAACACTCCTACAATGAGCAGTTCTTC. It is translated as CASSSWTQHSYNEQFF. Based on the CDR3 plus reference TRBV11-2 and TRBJ2-1, the full variable domain is EAGVAQSPRYKIIEKRQSVAFWCNPISGHATLYWYQQILGQGPKLLIQFQNNGVVDDSQLPKDRFSAERLKGVDSTLKIQPAKLEDSAVYLCASSSWTQHSYNEQFFGPGTRLTVL.

The chain recombines TRBV7-3 with TRBJ2-1; D may be TRBD1 (5 bases). CDR1 is SGHTA, CDR2 FQGTGA, per germline. The CDR3 loop spans 14 amino acids. The V end was cut by 0 bases, the J end by 6 bases, with 9 bases between. The CDR3: CASSLTQGSNEQFF. DNA for the CDR3: TGTGCCAGCAGCTTAACCCAGGGAAGCAATGAGCAGTTCTTC.

The chain carries TRBV6-1 and TRBJ2-3; 7 bases fit TRBD2. The CDR3 is made up of 15 amino acids. V shed 6 bases, J shed 2 bases, and the junction held 8 bases outside the gene matches. Germline loops: CDR1 MNHNS, CDR2 SASEGT. This CDR3 reads CASRGQRGITDTQYF. DNA of the CDR3: TGTGCCAGCAGGGGTCAGCGGGGCATCACAGATACGCAGTATTTT.

This clone has a handful of counts. The chain has TRBV5-4 and TRBJ1-1, with D maybe TRBD1 (5 bases). The V gene's germline CDR1 is SGHNT and CDR2 YYREEE (reference sequence). The V end was cut by 1 base, the J end by 6 bases, with 16 bases between. The CDR3 extends over 15 amino acids. CDR3 region: CASSLFGNRRAEAFF. CDR3 bases: TGTGCCAGCAGCTTGTTCGGCAACAGGCGCGCTGAAGCTTTCTTT.

This chain joins TRBV14 and TRBJ2-7; D is perhaps TRBD1 (6 bases). V was shortened by 1 base and J by 6 bases, with 7 bases between the two germline ends. CDR1 is SGHDN, CDR2 FVKESK, per germline. The CDR3 contains 12 residues. The CDR3 DNA sequence: TGTGCCAGCAGCCAAGGGACAGCCGAGCAGTACTTC. Protein sequence: CASSQGTAEQYF.